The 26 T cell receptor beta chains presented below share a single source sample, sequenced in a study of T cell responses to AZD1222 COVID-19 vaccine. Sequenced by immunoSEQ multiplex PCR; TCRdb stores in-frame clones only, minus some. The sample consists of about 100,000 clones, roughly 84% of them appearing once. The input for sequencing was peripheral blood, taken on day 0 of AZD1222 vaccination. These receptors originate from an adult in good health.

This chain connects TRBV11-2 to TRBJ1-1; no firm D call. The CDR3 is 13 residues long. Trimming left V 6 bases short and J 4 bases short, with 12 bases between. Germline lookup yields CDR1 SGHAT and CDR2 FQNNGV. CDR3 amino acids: CASREGAGTEAFF. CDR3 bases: TGTGCCAGCAGGGAGGGTGCAGGCACTGAAGCTTTCTTT.

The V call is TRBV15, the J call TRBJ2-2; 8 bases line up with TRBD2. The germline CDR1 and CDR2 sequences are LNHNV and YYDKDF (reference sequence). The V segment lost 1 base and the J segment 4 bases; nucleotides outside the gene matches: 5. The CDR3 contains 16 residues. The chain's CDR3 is CATSRVLAVLTGELFF. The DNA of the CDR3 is TGTGCCACCAGCAGAGTACTAGCGGTCCTCACCGGGGAGCTGTTTTTT.

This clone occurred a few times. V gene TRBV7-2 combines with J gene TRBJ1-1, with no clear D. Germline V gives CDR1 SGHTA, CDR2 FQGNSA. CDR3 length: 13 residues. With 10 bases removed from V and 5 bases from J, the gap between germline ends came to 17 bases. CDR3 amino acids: CATKPGPGTEAFF. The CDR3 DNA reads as TGTGCCACCAAACCGGGCCCTGGGACTGAAGCTTTCTTT.

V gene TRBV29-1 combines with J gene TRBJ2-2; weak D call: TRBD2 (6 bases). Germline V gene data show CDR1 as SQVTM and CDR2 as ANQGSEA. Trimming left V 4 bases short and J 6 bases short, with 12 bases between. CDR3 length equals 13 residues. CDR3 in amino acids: CSVGLVPPGELFF. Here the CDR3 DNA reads TGCAGCGTTGGACTAGTTCCCCCCGGGGAGCTGTTTTTT.

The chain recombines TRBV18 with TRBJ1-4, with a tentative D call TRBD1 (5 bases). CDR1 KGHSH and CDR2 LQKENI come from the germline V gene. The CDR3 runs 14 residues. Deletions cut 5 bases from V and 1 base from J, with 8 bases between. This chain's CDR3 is CASSARGTNEKLFF. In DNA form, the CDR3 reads TGTGCCAGCTCAGCGAGGGGAACTAATGAAAAACTGTTTTTT.

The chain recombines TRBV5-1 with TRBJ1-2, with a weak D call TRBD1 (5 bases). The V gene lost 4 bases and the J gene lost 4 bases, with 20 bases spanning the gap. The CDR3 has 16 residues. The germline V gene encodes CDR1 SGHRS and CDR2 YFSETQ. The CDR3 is CASSPSPGELSYGYTF. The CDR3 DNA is TGCGCCAGCAGCCCTAGCCCGGGGGAGCTGTCCTATGGCTACACCTTC.

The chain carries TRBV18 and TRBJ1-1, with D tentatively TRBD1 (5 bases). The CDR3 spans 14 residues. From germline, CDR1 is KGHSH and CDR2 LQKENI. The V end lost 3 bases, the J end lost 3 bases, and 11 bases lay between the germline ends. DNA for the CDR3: TGTGCCAGCTCACCGACAGCGGCCGACACTGAAGCTTTCTTT. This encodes CASSPTAADTEAFF.

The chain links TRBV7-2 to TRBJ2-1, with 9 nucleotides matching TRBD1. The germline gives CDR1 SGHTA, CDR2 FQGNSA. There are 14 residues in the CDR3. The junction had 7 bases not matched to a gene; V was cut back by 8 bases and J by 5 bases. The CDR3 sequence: CASGRDRDHNEQFF. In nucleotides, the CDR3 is TGTGCCAGCGGACGGGACAGGGACCACAATGAGCAGTTCTTC.

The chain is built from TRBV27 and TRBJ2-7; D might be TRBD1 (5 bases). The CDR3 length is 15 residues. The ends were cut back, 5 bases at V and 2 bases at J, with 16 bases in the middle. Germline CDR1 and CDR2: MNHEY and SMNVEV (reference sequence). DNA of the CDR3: TGTGCCAGCAGTCCACGCGGTATAGGGGCCTACGAGCAGTACTTC. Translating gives CASSPRGIGAYEQYF.

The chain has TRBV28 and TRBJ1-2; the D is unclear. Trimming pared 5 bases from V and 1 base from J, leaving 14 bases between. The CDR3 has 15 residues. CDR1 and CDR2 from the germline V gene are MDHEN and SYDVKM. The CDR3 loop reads CASSPPGRLNYGYTF. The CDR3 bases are TGTGCCAGCAGTCCCCCGGGGAGGCTTAACTATGGCTACACCTTC.

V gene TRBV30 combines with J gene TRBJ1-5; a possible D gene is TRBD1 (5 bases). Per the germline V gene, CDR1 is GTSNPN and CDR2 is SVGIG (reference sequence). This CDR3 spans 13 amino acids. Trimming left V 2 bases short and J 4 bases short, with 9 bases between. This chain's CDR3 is CAWSWQGNQPQHF. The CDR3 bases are TGTGCCTGGAGTTGGCAGGGAAATCAGCCCCAGCATTTT.

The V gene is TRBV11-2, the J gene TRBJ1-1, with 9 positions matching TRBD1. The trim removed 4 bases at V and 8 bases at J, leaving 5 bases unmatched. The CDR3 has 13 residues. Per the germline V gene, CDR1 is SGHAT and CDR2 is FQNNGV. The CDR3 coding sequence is TGTGCCAGCAGCTCTAACAGGGGGCTGGAAGCTTTCTTT. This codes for CASSSNRGLEAFF.

The CDR3 region has the DNA TGTGCCAGCAGTGTGGCGGGGGGCGACACTGAAGCTTTCTTT. Its translation is CASSVAGGDTEAFF. The chain recombines TRBV25-1 with TRBJ1-1, with D maybe TRBD1 (6 bases). The CDR3 runs to 14 residues. Germline V gives CDR1 MGHDK, CDR2 SYGVNS. The V and J ends lost 4 bases and 3 bases respectively, with 12 bases between them.

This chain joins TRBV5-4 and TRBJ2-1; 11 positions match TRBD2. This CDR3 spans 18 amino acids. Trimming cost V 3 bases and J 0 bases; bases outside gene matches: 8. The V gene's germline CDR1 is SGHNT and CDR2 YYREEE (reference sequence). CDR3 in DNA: TGTGCCAGCAGCTCACCGACTAGCGGGAAGAGCTCCTACAATGAGCAGTTCTTC. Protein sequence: CASSSPTSGKSSYNEQFF.

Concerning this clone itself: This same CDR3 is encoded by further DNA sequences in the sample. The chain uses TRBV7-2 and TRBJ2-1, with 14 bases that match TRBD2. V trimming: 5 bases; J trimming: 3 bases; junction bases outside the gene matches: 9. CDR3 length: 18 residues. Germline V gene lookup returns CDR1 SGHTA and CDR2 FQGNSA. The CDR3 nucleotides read TGTGCCAGCAGCCTAGAGGGGACTAGCGGGAGATTCTACAATGAGCAGTTCTTC. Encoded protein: CASSLEGTSGRFYNEQFF.

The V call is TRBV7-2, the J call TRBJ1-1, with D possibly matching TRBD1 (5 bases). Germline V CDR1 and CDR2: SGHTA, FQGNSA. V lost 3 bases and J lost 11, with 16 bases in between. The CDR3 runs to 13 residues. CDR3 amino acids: CASSLEAGLSAFF. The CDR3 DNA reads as TGTGCCAGCAGCTTGGAAGCGGGGCTAAGCGCTTTCTTT.

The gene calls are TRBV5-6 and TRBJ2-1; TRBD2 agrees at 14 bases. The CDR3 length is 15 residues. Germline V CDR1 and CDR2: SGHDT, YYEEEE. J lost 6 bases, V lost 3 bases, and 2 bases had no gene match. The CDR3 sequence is CASSSGLAGGNEQFF. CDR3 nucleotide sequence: TGTGCCAGCAGCTCCGGACTAGCGGGAGGCAATGAGCAGTTCTTC.

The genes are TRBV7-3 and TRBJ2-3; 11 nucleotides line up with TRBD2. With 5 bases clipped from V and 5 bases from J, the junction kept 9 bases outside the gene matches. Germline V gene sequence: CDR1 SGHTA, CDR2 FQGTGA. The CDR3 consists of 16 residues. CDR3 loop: CASSLWTSGHEDTQYF. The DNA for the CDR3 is TGTGCCAGCAGCCTCTGGACTAGCGGGCATGAAGATACGCAGTATTTT.

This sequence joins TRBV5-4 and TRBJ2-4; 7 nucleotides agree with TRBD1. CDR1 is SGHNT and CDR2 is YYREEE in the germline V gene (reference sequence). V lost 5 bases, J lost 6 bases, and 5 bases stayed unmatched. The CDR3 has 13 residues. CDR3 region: CASSSGQRNIQYF. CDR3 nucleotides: TGTGCCAGCAGTTCGGGACAGCGAAACATTCAGTACTTC.

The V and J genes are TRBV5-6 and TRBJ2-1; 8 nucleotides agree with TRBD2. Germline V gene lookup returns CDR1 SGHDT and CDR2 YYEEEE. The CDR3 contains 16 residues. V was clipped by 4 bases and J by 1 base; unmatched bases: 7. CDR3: CASSSAGTRSYNEQFF. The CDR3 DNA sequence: TGTGCCAGCAGCAGTGCCGGGACTAGGTCCTACAATGAGCAGTTCTTC.

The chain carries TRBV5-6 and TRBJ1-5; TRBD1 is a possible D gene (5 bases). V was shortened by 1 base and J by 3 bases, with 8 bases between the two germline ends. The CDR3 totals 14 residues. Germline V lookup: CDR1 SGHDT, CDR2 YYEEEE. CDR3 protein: CASSLLQVNQPQHF. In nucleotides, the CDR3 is TGTGCCAGCAGCTTGCTACAGGTCAATCAGCCCCAGCATTTT.

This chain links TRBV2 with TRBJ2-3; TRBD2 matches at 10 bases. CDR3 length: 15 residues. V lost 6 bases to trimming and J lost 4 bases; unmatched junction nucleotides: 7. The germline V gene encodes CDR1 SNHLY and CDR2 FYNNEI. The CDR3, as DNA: TGTGCCAGCAGAGGTTCTAGCGGGAGCGCAGATACGCAGTATTTT. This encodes CASRGSSGSADTQYF.

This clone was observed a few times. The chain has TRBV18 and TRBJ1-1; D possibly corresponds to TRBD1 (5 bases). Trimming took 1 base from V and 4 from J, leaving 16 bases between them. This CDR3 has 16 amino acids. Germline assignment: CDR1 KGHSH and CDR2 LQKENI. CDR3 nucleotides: TGTGCCAGCTCACCACTTCAGGGAGCTTCCTCCACTGAAGCTTTCTTT. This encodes CASSPLQGASSTEAFF.

The CDR3 sequence is CASRRTNTDTQYF. Here the CDR3 DNA reads TGTGCCAGCAGAAGGACAAACACAGATACGCAGTATTTT. The J gene is TRBJ2-3, the V gene TRBV6-5, with D tentatively TRBD1 (5 bases). Trimming shortened V by 6 bases and J by 2 bases, and 9 bases separated the two germline ends. This CDR3 has 13 amino acids. Germline CDR1 is MNHEY and CDR2 is SVGAGI.

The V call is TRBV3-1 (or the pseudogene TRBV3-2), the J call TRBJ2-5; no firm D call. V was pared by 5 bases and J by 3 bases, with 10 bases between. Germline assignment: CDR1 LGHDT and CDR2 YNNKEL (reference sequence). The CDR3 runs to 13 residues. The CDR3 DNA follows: TGTGCCAGCAGCTATGGATCGGAAGAGACCCAGTACTTC. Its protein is CASSYGSEETQYF.

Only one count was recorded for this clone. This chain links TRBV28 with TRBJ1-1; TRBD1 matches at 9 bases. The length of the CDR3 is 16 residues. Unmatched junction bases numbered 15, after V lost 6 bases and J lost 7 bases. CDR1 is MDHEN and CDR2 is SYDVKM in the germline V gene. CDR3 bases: TGTGCCAGCAGACAAGAGGAGCAACAGGGGGCAGATGAAGCTTTCTTT. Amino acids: CASRQEEQQGADEAFF.